The clone carrying this T cell receptor (beta chain) showed up just a few times. This entry is derived from a study of spatial heterogeneity in lung cancer. From germline, CDR1 is SEHNR and CDR2 FQNEAQ (reference sequence). With 0 bases removed from V and 7 bases from J, the gap between germline ends came to 12 bases. This CDR3 contains 14 residues. Stated time point: sample taken at primary tumor resection. Sequencing covered unsorted whole RNA taken from tumor, nontumor lung or frozen PBMC. TCRdb re-derived calls from the 5' RACE reads in MiXCR, one entry per CDR3 protein. The sample records roughly 39,000 distinct CDR3 sequences, around 7.2% being singletons.

The clonotype was recovered from a male donor with early-stage non-small cell lung cancer. The gene calls are TRBV7-9 and TRBJ2-5, with D perhaps TRBD1 (6 bases). Sequences were derived from PBMCs, sampled at surgery. CDR3 in amino acids: CASSLAAGAGTQYF. The CDR3 region has the DNA TGTGCCAGCAGCTTAGCGGCAGGGGCAGGGACCCAGTACTTC.